This record covers a single T cell receptor beta chain. Its antigen is not known. TCRdb keeps only in-frame clones here, not all; method: immunoSEQ multiplex PCR. The sample contains about 98,000 clones, roughly 87% of which appear only once. The record originates from a study of cytomegalovirus exposure and HLA in healthy donors. Points from the study as a whole: Confirmation was obtained in vitro that a few CMV-associated chains are specific for CMV antigens. In the roughly 130 validation repertoires, a later analysis found that first-cohort TCR clusters tended to co-occur.

Trimming left V 1 base short and J 2 bases short, with 3 bases between. Germline V CDR1 and CDR2: SGHTA, FQGNSA. This CDR3 spans 12 amino acids. The rearrangement uses TRBV7-2 and TRBJ2-7; D ambiguous. Source material: PBMCs. This clonotype originated in a woman in her 30s in good health and CMV-seronegative. CDR3 nucleotides: TGTGCCAGCAGCTTAGGAGCCTACGAGCAGTACTTC. Its protein product is CASSLGAYEQYF.